This note documents a single T cell receptor (beta chain) sequence. This sample is part of a study of blood T cell repertoires in COVID-19. The overall study: Acute and convalescent COVID-19 specimens originated in the United States, Italy and Spain. From T cells, B-cell-depleted T cells, or PBMCs came the material, which was cDNA or gDNA.

Germline CDR1 SGHTA, CDR2 FQGNSA. V lost 5 bases and J 1 base, leaving 8 bases between the germline ends. The length of the CDR3 is 13 residues. Per the original data handling: Amplification of reference gene primers provided the estimated nucleated cell counts. TCRdb keeps only in-frame clones here, not all; method: immunoSEQ multiplex PCR. The V and J calls and clone size are taken from that table; D and trimming were inferred from the DNA. The sample holds about 45,000 clones, approximately 85% seen once. J is TRBJ1-1 and V is TRBV7-2; TRBD1 is a possible D gene (6 bases). The sequence derives from a woman aged 80 or over with acute or convalescent COVID-19. Specimen: peripheral blood. Here the CDR3 reads CASSQGQNTEAFF. The CDR3 DNA reads TGTGCCAGCAGCCAGGGACAGAACACTGAAGCTTTCTTT.